The rows below give T cell receptor beta chains drawn from one sample of a study of blood T cells in healthy people across ages. A single record per CDR3 protein comes from TCRdb applying MiXCR to the 5' RACE reads. The data show around 1.7 million distinct CDR3 sequences, about 28% seen once. The sequenced sample consisted of blood. Source of these receptors: a woman aged 25 to 39 in good health. CDR3s leave out the opening cysteine and the closing phenylalanine or tryptophan. A D gene is named only where the DNA matches it firmly. Rows give clone size only sometimes, using once, few, many, or a class for an expanded clone.

-	-	TRBV7-9	TRBJ1-2	ASSPAPGRISYGYT
TRBD2	-	TRBV2	TRBJ2-5	ASASGLAGGPVLMETQY
TRBD1	few	TRBV24-1	TRBJ2-1	ATTGQGHYNEQF
TRBD1	-	TRBV28	TRBJ1-3	ASSWAPGTALSPSGNTIY
TRBD1	few	TRBV6-1	TRBJ2-7	ASSERDRGLVIYEQY
TRBD2	once	TRBV5-1	TRBJ2-2	ASSRLAGGANTGELF
TRBD1	-	TRBV18	TRBJ1-1	ASSKGATEAF
-	-	TRBV5-1	TRBJ1-2	ASSYDVRYGYT
-	many	TRBV11-1	TRBJ2-5	ASSLSGAGAQETQY
TRBD1	-	TRBV6-2/TRBV6-3	TRBJ2-3	ASSYAKRQGALPFSTDTQY
TRBD1	-	TRBV12-3/TRBV12-4	TRBJ2-3	ASSGRDRVMGTDTQY
TRBD1	few	TRBV10-3	TRBJ2-7	AISESKGQGSYEQY
TRBD2	-	TRBV5-5	TRBJ2-3	ASSSRLAVSTDTQY
TRBD2	few	TRBV15	TRBJ2-2	ATSTREGSTGELF
TRBD2	many	TRBV5-1	TRBJ2-1	ASSRRSGGYNEQF
TRBD2	-	TRBV12-3/TRBV12-4	TRBJ2-5	ASCLSGTRGLRQY
-	few	TRBV7-9	TRBJ2-7	ASSWAAYEQY
TRBD1	-	TRBV7-9	TRBJ2-7	ASRRSGDRGYEQY
TRBD1	many	TRBV5-1	TRBJ2-4	ASSLDGLTGANIQY
TRBD1	few	TRBV30	TRBJ1-2	AWSRDRDDDGYT
-	-	TRBV4-1	TRBJ2-4	ASSQEKMGLGVVSAKNIQY
TRBD2	many	TRBV2	TRBJ2-3	ASGPGTSSTDTQY
TRBD2	few	TRBV6-2/TRBV6-3	TRBJ2-1	ASRTPGTSAYNEQF
TRBD1	-	TRBV7-9	TRBJ2-7	ASSLGQYGQY
TRBD2	-	TRBV20-1	TRBJ2-1	SATTSARSYNEQF
-	many	TRBV20-1	TRBJ2-7	SARDPPTGLGYEQY
-	once	TRBV5-1	TRBJ2-2	ASSLAGPTGTLTGELF
-	-	TRBV6-1	TRBJ2-3	ASRSPANTQY
TRBD2	-	TRBV6-1	TRBJ2-5	AGSDGRGVYQETQY
-	-	TRBV7-6	TRBJ2-5	ASSLGEGPWAKKTQY
-	-	TRBV20-1	TRBJ2-7	SAPPSPRLGEQY
TRBD1	-	TRBV6-6	TRBJ2-2	ASRGTVELF
-	few	TRBV11-2	TRBJ2-1	ASSSRRGPSYNEQF
-	-	TRBV3-1	TRBJ2-5	ASSHPNGRPYQETQY
TRBD2	few	TRBV7-2	TRBJ2-2	ASSYTGTSGSGELF
TRBD2	few	TRBV2	TRBJ2-7	ARSSGTSGGAREQY
TRBD2	-	TRBV3-1	TRBJ2-2	ASSQDLVAGVTGELF
-	-	TRBV12-3/TRBV12-4	TRBJ1-5	ASSLVGGMGQPQH
-	-	TRBV28	TRBJ2-7	ASTGQTKPYEQY
TRBD1	-	TRBV24-1	TRBJ2-5	ATSDSARTGLRETQY
TRBD2	many	TRBV28	TRBJ2-1	ASSLETSGGNEQF
-	few	TRBV6-2/TRBV6-3	TRBJ2-3	ASSERQRTTDTQY
-	once	TRBV7-2	TRBJ1-1	ASSLFSQVNTEAF
TRBD2	few	TRBV15	TRBJ2-7	ATSSQLAGGYEQY
TRBD2	few	TRBV5-1	TRBJ2-1	AGSSMTSGKSYNEQF
TRBD1	-	TRBV7-8	TRBJ1-4	ASSSGTGLFGLF
-	-	TRBV2	TRBJ2-1	ASSGAYKQF
-	few	TRBV7-9	TRBJ2-5	AGSFLPEGGTETQY
-	-	TRBV2	TRBJ2-1	ASGSRQGRDEQF
TRBD2	-	TRBV30	TRBJ2-1	AWTTSGMISYNEQF
-	many	TRBV6-1	TRBJ2-7	ASITQAGYEQY
TRBD2	few	TRBV29-1	-	SAIAGGMHNEQY
-	few	TRBV6-2/TRBV6-3	TRBJ1-2	ASSYSAGRGTFNYGYT
TRBD2	-	TRBV6-1	TRBJ2-1	ANTWGGYNEQF
-	many	TRBV9	TRBJ2-5	ASSVESGYQETQY
-	-	TRBV5-1	TRBJ1-1	ASSFQQMNTEAF
-	few	TRBV3-1	TRBJ2-5	ASSPQVWGETQY
TRBD1	-	TRBV28	TRBJ2-7	ASKPTGETYEQY